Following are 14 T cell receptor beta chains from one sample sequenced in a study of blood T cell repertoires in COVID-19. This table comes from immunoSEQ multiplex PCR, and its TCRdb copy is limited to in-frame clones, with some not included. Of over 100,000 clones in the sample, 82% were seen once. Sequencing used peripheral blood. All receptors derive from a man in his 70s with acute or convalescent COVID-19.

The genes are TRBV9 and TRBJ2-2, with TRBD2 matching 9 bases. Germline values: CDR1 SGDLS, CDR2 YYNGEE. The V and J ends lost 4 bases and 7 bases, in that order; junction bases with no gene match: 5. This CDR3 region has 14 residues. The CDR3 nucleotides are TGTGCCAGCAGCCGCGGGGGGGCAGGCGGGGAGCTGTTTTTT. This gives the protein CASSRGGAGGELFF.

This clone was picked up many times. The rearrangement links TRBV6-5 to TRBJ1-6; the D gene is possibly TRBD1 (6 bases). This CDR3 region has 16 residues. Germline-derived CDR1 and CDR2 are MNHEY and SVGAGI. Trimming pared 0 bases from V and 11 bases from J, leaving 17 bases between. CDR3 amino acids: CASSYSLEGRGTPLHF. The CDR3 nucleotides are TGTGCCAGCAGTTACTCGCTGGAAGGCAGGGGAACACCCCTCCACTTT.

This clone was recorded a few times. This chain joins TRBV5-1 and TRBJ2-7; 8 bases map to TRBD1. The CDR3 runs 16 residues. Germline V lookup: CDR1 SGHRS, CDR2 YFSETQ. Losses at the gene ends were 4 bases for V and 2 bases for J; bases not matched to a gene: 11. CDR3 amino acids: CASSASIDRGTYEQYF. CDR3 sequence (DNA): TGCGCCAGCAGCGCCAGTATTGACAGGGGAACCTACGAGCAGTACTTC.

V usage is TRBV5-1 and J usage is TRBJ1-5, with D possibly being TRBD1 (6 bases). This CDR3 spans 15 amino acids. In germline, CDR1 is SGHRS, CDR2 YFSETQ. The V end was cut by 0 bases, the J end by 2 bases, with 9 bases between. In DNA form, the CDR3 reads TGCGCCAGCAGCTTGGGGGACAAGGGCAATCAGCCCCAGCATTTT. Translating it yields CASSLGDKGNQPQHF.

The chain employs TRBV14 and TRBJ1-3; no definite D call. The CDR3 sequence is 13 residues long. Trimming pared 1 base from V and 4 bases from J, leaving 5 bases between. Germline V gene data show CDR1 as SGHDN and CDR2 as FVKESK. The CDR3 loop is CASSQVFGNTIYF. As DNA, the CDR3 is TGTGCCAGCAGCCAAGTATTCGGAAACACCATATATTTT.

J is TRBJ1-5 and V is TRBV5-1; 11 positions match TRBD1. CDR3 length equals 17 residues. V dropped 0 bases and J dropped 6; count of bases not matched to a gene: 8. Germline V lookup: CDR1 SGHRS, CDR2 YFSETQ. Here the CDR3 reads CASSLGPSGQGVQPQHF. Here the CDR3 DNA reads TGCGCCAGCAGCTTGGGGCCATCGGGACAGGGGGTTCAGCCCCAGCATTTT.

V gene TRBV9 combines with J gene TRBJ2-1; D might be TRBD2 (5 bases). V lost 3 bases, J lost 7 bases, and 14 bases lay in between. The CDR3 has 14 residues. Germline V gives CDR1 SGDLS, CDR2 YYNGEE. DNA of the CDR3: TGTGCCAGCAGCGCGGACTTAAAGCAGAATGAGCAGTTCTTC. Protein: CASSADLKQNEQFF.

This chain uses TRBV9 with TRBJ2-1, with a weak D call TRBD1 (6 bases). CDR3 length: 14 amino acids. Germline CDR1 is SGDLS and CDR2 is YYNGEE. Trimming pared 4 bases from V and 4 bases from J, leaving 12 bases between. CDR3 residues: CASSTGTPYNEQFF. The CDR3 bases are TGTGCCAGCAGCACCGGGACACCTTACAATGAGCAGTTCTTC.

CDR3 bases: TGTGCCATCGCAACAGGGGAGGTCTCTGAAGCTTTCTTT. Translated, it gives CAIATGEVSEAFF. The chain has TRBV15 and TRBJ1-1; 7 positions match TRBD1. The J segment lost 6 bases and the V segment lost 10 bases, leaving 11 bases of the junction unmatched. Germline V gene lookup returns CDR1 LNHNV and CDR2 YYDKDF (reference sequence). The CDR3 is 13 residues long.

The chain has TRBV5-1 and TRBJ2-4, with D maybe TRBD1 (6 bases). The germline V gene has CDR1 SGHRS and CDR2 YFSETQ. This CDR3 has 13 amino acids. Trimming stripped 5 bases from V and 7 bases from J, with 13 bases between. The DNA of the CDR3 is TGCGCCAGCAGTCAAGGACAGACGAACATTCAGTACTTC. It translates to CASSQGQTNIQYF.

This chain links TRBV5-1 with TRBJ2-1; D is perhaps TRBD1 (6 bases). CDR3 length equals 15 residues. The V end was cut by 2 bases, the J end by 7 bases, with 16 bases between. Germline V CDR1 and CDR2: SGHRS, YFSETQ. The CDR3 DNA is TGCGCCAGCAGCTTACAGGGTGGTAATAAGAATGAGCAGTTCTTC. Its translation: CASSLQGGNKNEQFF.

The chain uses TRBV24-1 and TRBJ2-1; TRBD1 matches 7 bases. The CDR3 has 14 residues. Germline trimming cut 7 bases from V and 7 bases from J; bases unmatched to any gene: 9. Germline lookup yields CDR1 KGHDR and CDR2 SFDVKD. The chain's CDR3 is CATRETGMKNEQFF. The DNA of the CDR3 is TGTGCCACCAGGGAGACAGGGATGAAAAATGAGCAGTTCTTC.

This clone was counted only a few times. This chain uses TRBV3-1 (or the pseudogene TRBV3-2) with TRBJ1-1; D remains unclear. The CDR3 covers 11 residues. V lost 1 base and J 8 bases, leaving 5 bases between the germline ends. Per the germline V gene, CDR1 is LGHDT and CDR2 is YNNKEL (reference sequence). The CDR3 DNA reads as TGTGCCAGCAGCCAAGCAAAAGAAGCTTTCTTT. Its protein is CASSQAKEAFF.

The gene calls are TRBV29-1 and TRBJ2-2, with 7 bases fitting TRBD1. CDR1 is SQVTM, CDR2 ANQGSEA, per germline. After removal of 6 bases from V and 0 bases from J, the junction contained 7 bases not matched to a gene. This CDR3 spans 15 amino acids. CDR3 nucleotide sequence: TGCAGCGTAGTTACCGGGACAGCGAACACCGGGGAGCTGTTTTTT. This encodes CSVVTGTANTGELFF.